Each of the 16 T cell receptor beta chains below was sequenced from the same sample in a study of T cell responses to AZD1222 COVID-19 vaccine. Generated by immunoSEQ multiplex PCR, the TCRdb table keeps only in-frame clones and is missing some. The sample records about 120,000 clones, approximately 86% being singletons. Sequencing was performed on peripheral blood, taken 28 days after the second AZD1222 dose. These TCRs come from an adult who received the AZD1222 COVID-19 vaccine.

This chain links TRBV27 with TRBJ2-2; D is possibly TRBD1 (5 bases). Germline V CDR1 and CDR2: MNHEY, SMNVEV (reference sequence). The V end lost 5 bases, the J end lost 2 bases, and 15 bases lay between the germline ends. CDR3 length equals 16 residues. The CDR3 loop reads CASSTHPDTNTGELFF. CDR3 coding DNA: TGTGCCAGCAGTACCCACCCGGACACTAACACCGGGGAGCTGTTTTTT.

The chain recombines TRBV6-5 with TRBJ2-2, with 7 bases aligning to TRBD1. Germline V gives CDR1 MNHEY, CDR2 SVGAGI. V shed 5 bases, J shed 1 base, and the junction held 4 bases outside the gene matches. The CDR3 is 15 residues long. CDR3 nucleotide sequence: TGTGCCAGCAGTCCCGGGACAGTGAACACCGGGGAGCTGTTTTTT. Encoded protein: CASSPGTVNTGELFF.

The CDR3 DNA sequence: TGTGCCAGCAGCCTAGGGCGAGGTACGCAGTATTTT. Its translation: CASSLGRGTQYF. This chain connects TRBV3-1 (or the pseudogene TRBV3-2) to TRBJ2-3; no firm D call. The CDR3 extends over 12 amino acids. The germline V and J ends were trimmed by 4 bases and 8 bases, with 10 bases remaining between them. The germline V gene encodes CDR1 LGHDT and CDR2 YNNKEL (reference sequence).

This chain connects TRBV30 to TRBJ1-1; TRBD1 agrees at 7 bases. This CDR3 is 13 amino acids long. The trim removed 0 bases at V and 4 bases at J, leaving 2 bases unmatched. Looked up from germline, CDR1 is GTSNPN and CDR2 is SVGIG (reference sequence). The CDR3 DNA follows: TGTGCCTGGAGTGTAGGGGGCGGCACTGAAGCTTTCTTT. Translating gives CAWSVGGGTEAFF.

The rearrangement links TRBV4-1 to TRBJ2-7; D unresolved. V gave up 0 bases and J gave up 6 bases, with 18 bases separating them. Germline values: CDR1 MGHRA, CDR2 YSYEKL. The CDR3 runs 16 residues. This CDR3 reads CASSQDVGRIPIEQYF. For the CDR3, the DNA is TGCGCCAGCAGCCAAGACGTAGGGCGGATCCCAATCGAGCAGTACTTC.

The chain's CDR3 is CASSSGTVYGYTF. CDR3 nucleotides: TGTGCCAGCAGTTCCGGGACGGTCTATGGCTACACCTTC. The gene calls are TRBV28 and TRBJ1-2, with TRBD1 as a possible D gene (5 bases). Trimming removed 4 bases from V and 4 bases from J, with 10 bases in between. The CDR3 has 13 residues. Germline lookup yields CDR1 MDHEN and CDR2 SYDVKM.

This clone was observed a single time. The gene calls are TRBV6-5 and TRBJ1-6; D gene unclear. Germline CDR1 reads MNHEY; CDR2 reads SVGAGI. Deletions cut 6 bases from V and 6 bases from J, with 15 bases between. The CDR3 runs 15 residues. CDR3 nucleotides: TGTGCCAGCAGGTTTAGGGCCTTGGGTAATTCACCCCTCCACTTT. It yields the protein CASRFRALGNSPLHF.

The chain combines TRBV9 with TRBJ1-3, with D possibly matching TRBD1 (5 bases). This CDR3 has 15 residues. Germline CDR1 SGDLS, CDR2 YYNGEE. The V and J ends lost 0 bases and 1 base respectively, with 8 bases between them. The CDR3 DNA follows: TGTGCCAGCAGCGTAGGTCGACAGTCTGGAAACACCATATATTTT. Translating gives CASSVGRQSGNTIYF.

This CDR3 is CASKGTTQYF. CDR3 coding DNA: TGTGCCAGCAAAGGAACTACGCAGTATTTT. The chain has TRBV11-3 and TRBJ2-3, with unresolved D. The CDR3 runs to 10 residues. The V end was cut by 7 bases, the J end by 8 bases, with 7 bases between. The V gene's germline CDR1 is SGHNT and CDR2 YENEEA.

This rearrangement joins TRBV24-1 to TRBJ2-2; a possible D gene is TRBD1 (5 bases). The CDR3 has 13 residues. The V end lost 3 bases, the J end lost 8 bases, and 9 bases lay between the germline ends. Germline V gene sequence: CDR1 KGHDR, CDR2 SFDVKD. The CDR3 DNA is TGTGCCACCAGTGATAGCACAGGAGGGGAGCTGTTTTTT. This codes for CATSDSTGGELFF.

The chain carries TRBV3-1 (or the pseudogene TRBV3-2) and TRBJ2-7; 8 nucleotides agree with TRBD2. The CDR3 length is 14 residues. The V gene end was trimmed by 8 bases and the J gene end by 2 bases; junction bases not matched to a gene: 8. Germline V lookup: CDR1 LGHDT, CDR2 YNNKEL (reference sequence). CDR3 loop: CASSLIAGTYEQYF. CDR3 DNA sequence: TGTGCCAGCTCCCTGATAGCGGGAACCTACGAGCAGTACTTC.

The J gene is TRBJ1-6, the V gene TRBV3-1 (or the pseudogene TRBV3-2); D perhaps matches TRBD1 (5 bases). With 4 bases removed from V and 11 bases from J, the gap between germline ends came to 15 bases. Germline-derived CDR1 and CDR2 are LGHDT and YNNKEL (reference sequence). The CDR3 length is 14 residues. Written as DNA, the CDR3 is TGTGCCAGCAGCCTCGGGACGGGCGGCGCACCCCTCCACTTT. Translating gives CASSLGTGGAPLHF.

V is TRBV30 and J is TRBJ1-3; maybe TRBD1 (5 bases). The CDR3 runs 14 residues. Germline lookup yields CDR1 GTSNPN and CDR2 SVGIG (reference sequence). V lost 2 bases, J lost 4 bases, and 12 bases lay in between. CDR3 in DNA: TGTGCCTGGAGTCTGGGACTGGCGGGAAACACCATATATTTT. Its translation: CAWSLGLAGNTIYF.

The chain combines TRBV6-5 with TRBJ1-3; D possibly corresponds to TRBD1 (5 bases). Trimming took off 0 bases at V and 0 bases at J, with 9 bases between the two ends. Germline assignment: CDR1 MNHEY and CDR2 SVGAGI. The CDR3 loop spans 16 amino acids. The CDR3 DNA reads TGTGCCAGCAGTTACTCGAGGGGAAGCTCTGGAAACACCATATATTTT. It specifies CASSYSRGSSGNTIYF.

The rearrangement joins TRBV2 to TRBJ2-7, with no clear D. V was trimmed by 3 bases and J by 3 bases, leaving 9 bases between them. CDR1 SNHLY and CDR2 FYNNEI come from the germline V gene. This CDR3 contains 13 residues. CDR3 residues: CASSDGPFYEQYF. The CDR3 nucleotides are TGTGCCAGCAGTGACGGCCCCTTCTACGAGCAGTACTTC.

The chain employs TRBV7-9 and TRBJ2-2; 7 bases are shared with TRBD1. Germline values: CDR1 SEHNR, CDR2 FQNEAQ (reference sequence). V shed 5 bases and J 0 bases; nucleotides not matched to a gene: 15. The CDR3 length is 19 residues. CDR3 loop: CASSPPGQLIESNTGELFF. Written as DNA, the CDR3 is TGTGCCAGCAGCCCACCGGGACAGCTTATTGAGTCGAACACCGGGGAGCTGTTTTTT.